A single sample gave rise to the 2 T cell receptor beta chains below, sequenced in a study of CD8+CD57+ T cells in acquired aplastic anemia. Previously, flow cytometry had revealed CD8+CD57+ cell expansion in the patients chosen for sequencing. Genomic DNA, serving as template, underwent TCR beta VDJ and CDR3 profiling. MiXCR, run by TCRdb on the reads, gives a single entry per CDR3 protein. The sample holds 450,000 to 550,000 distinct CDR3 sequences; about a third are singletons and the top ten take 0.7% to 1%. The sequenced material came from sorted CD4+, CD8+, or CD8+CD57+ T cells (not recorded which) from PBMCs. The source of these receptors is a human donor with aplastic anemia.

The rearrangement links TRBV6-1 to TRBJ1-5; D unresolved. The CDR3 has 13 residues. CDR1 is MNHNS and CDR2 is SASEGT in the germline V gene. The V end was cut by 7 bases, the J end by 5 bases, with 12 bases between. CDR3 coding DNA: TGTGCCAGCACTCAAGGACGGGATCAGCCCCAGCATTTT. Translating gives CASTQGRDQPQHF.

The chain uses TRBV6-5 and TRBJ2-2; D gene uncertain. V was trimmed by 2 bases and J by 6 bases, leaving 10 bases between them. This CDR3 spans 14 amino acids. The V gene's germline CDR1 is MNHEY and CDR2 SVGAGI. Here the CDR3 DNA reads TGTGCCAGCAGTTACAACTTGTTCCCCGGGGAGCTGTTTTTT. As protein: CASSYNLFPGELFF.